This T cell receptor beta chain was profiled in a study of blood T cell repertoires in COVID-19. About the research overall: From the United States, Italy and Spain came samples of acute and convalescent COVID-19. In each case, the material was cDNA or gDNA derived from T cells, B-cell-depleted T cells, or PBMCs.

Original processing notes: By means of reference gene primer amplification, nucleated cell counts were estimated. Clones were sequenced by immunoSEQ multiplex PCR, and TCRdb holds only the in-frame ones, with some missing. Clone size and the V and J calls come from that table; the DNA yielded D and trimming. This sample has approximately 100,000 clones, with over 75% found just once. Germline V CDR1 and CDR2: KGHSH, LQKENI. V was pared by 3 bases and J by 11 bases, with 19 bases between. The length of the CDR3 is 14 residues. The TCR originated in a woman older than 75 with acute or convalescent COVID-19. The sequenced sample was peripheral blood. The chain uses TRBV18 and TRBJ1-1; D is perhaps TRBD1 (5 bases). The CDR3 loop is CASSPDGQNPRAFF. CDR3 in DNA: TGTGCCAGCTCACCGGACGGACAAAACCCGAGGGCTTTCTTT. The full variable domain, with the rest looked up from reference TRBV18 and TRBJ1-1, is NAGVMQNPRHLVRRRGQEARLRCSPMKGHSHVYWYRQLPEEGLKFMVYLQKENIIDESGMPKERFSAEFPKEGPSILRIQQVVRGDSAAYFCASSPDGQNPRAFFGQGTRLTVV.